A selection of T cell receptor beta chains follows, all from one sample in a study of radiotherapy plus CTLA-4 blockade in lung cancer. Sequenced by immunoSEQ multiplex PCR; TCRdb stores in-frame clones only, minus some. The sample includes approximately 47,000 clones, roughly 60% of them seen just once. This sample comprised peripheral blood, obtained from a patient treated with radiotherapy plus ipilimumab. The receptors originated from a human donor with non-small cell lung cancer who had a partial response to radiotherapy plus ipilimumab. Both conserved end residues are part of each CDR3. The D gene is left open where the match is weak. Clone size appears in some rows only: once, few, many, or a class for an expanded clone.

v_gene: TRBV6-5
j_gene: TRBJ2-1
d_gene: NA
len: 15
abundance: few
CDR3aa: CASSYNVEVYNEQFF
CDR3nt: TGTGCCAGCAGTTACAACGTGGAGGTTTACAATGAGCAGTTCTTC

v_gene: TRBV7-2
j_gene: TRBJ2-3
d_gene: NA
len: 13
abundance: NA
CDR3aa: CASRNRITDTQYF
CDR3nt: TGTGCCAGTAGGAACAGGATTACAGATACGCAGTATTTT

v_gene: TRBV6-5
j_gene: TRBJ2-4
d_gene: NA
len: 15
abundance: NA
CDR3aa: CASSLDSLAKNIQYF
CDR3nt: TGTGCCAGCAGTTTGGACAGTCTAGCCAAAAACATTCAGTACTTC

v_gene: TRBV11-2
j_gene: TRBJ2-7
d_gene: NA
len: 15
abundance: NA
CDR3aa: CASSLVRGRSYEQYF
CDR3nt: TGTGCCAGCAGCTTAGTTCGCGGGCGGTCCTACGAGCAGTACTTC

v_gene: TRBV11-3
j_gene: TRBJ1-1
d_gene: NA
len: 13
abundance: NA
CDR3aa: CASSPGFNTEAFF
CDR3nt: TGTGCCAGCAGTCCGGGGTTTAACACTGAAGCTTTCTTT

v_gene: TRBV5-6
j_gene: TRBJ2-7
d_gene: TRBD2
len: 15
abundance: NA
CDR3aa: CASSSLAGGPYEQYF
CDR3nt: TGTGCCAGCAGCTCTCTAGCGGGAGGACCCTACGAGCAGTACTTC

v_gene: TRBV27
j_gene: TRBJ1-5
d_gene: TRBD1
len: 15
abundance: NA
CDR3aa: CASSLRGGGYQPQHF
CDR3nt: TGTGCCAGCAGTTTAAGAGGGGGCGGCTATCAGCCCCAGCATTTT

v_gene: TRBV7-9
j_gene: TRBJ1-2
d_gene: NA
len: 13
abundance: few
CDR3aa: CASSLGRPEGYTF
CDR3nt: TGTGCCAGCAGCTTAGGTCGCCCTGAGGGCTACACCTTC

v_gene: TRBV6-5
j_gene: TRBJ1-2
d_gene: TRBD1
len: 15
abundance: few
CDR3aa: CASSYSWQGEYGYTF
CDR3nt: TGTGCCAGCAGTTACTCATGGCAGGGGGAATATGGCTACACCTTC

v_gene: TRBV5-6
j_gene: TRBJ1-2
d_gene: TRBD1
len: 15
abundance: NA
CDR3aa: CASSQRDRGNYGYTF
CDR3nt: TGTGCCAGCAGCCAAAGGGACAGGGGGAACTATGGCTACACCTTC

v_gene: TRBV1
j_gene: TRBJ1-1
d_gene: NA
len: 16
abundance: NA
CDR3aa: CTSSQELGQGATEAFF
CDR3nt: TGCACCAGCAGCCAAGAGCTCGGACAGGGGGCCACTGAAGCTTTCTTT

v_gene: TRBV7-7
j_gene: TRBJ2-1
d_gene: NA
len: 16
abundance: NA
CDR3aa: CASSPFPRTANNEQFF
CDR3nt: TGTGCTAGCAGCCCGTTTCCGCGGACTGCCAACAATGAGCAGTTCTTC

v_gene: TRBV5-1
j_gene: TRBJ2-1
d_gene: NA
len: 14
abundance: NA
CDR3aa: CASSLRGVGNEQFF
CDR3nt: TGCGCCAGCAGCTTGCGCGGGGTGGGGAATGAGCAGTTCTTC

v_gene: TRBV5-4
j_gene: TRBJ1-1
d_gene: NA
len: 13
abundance: NA
CDR3aa: CASKYLSGTEAFF
CDR3nt: TGTGCCAGCAAGTACCTATCGGGGACTGAAGCTTTCTTT

v_gene: TRBV6-5
j_gene: TRBJ2-3
d_gene: TRBD2
len: 16
abundance: NA
CDR3aa: CASSYSPSGSTDTQYF
CDR3nt: TGTGCCAGCAGTTACTCCCCTAGCGGTAGCACAGATACGCAGTATTTT

v_gene: TRBV4-1
j_gene: TRBJ1-1
d_gene: NA
len: 13
abundance: few
CDR3aa: CASSHGGKTEAFF
CDR3nt: TGCGCCAGCAGCCACGGGGGTAAGACTGAAGCTTTCTTT

v_gene: TRBV5-4
j_gene: TRBJ1-2
d_gene: NA
len: 15
abundance: NA
CDR3aa: CASSLDPATSYGYTF
CDR3nt: TGTGCCAGCAGCTTGGATCCGGCCACTAGCTATGGCTACACCTTC

v_gene: TRBV5-1
j_gene: TRBJ2-3
d_gene: TRBD2
len: 15
abundance: NA
CDR3aa: CASSPVAGTTDTQYF
CDR3nt: TGCGCCAGCAGCCCCGTAGCGGGAACAACAGATACGCAGTATTTT

v_gene: TRBV25-1
j_gene: TRBJ2-7
d_gene: TRBD2
len: 18
abundance: few
CDR3aa: CASSSGTSGGFSSYEQYF
CDR3nt: TGTGCCAGCAGCTCAGGGACTAGCGGGGGGTTCAGCTCCTACGAGCAGTACTTC

v_gene: TRBV4-2
j_gene: TRBJ2-7
d_gene: TRBD2
len: 17
abundance: NA
CDR3aa: CASSQDSERGDIGGQYF
CDR3nt: TGTGCCAGCAGCCAAGATAGCGAGCGGGGGGACATTGGAGGGCAGTACTTC

v_gene: TRBV6-4
j_gene: TRBJ1-1
d_gene: NA
len: 13
abundance: NA
CDR3aa: CASSLETDTEAFF
CDR3nt: TGTGCCAGCAGCCTAGAGACGGACACTGAAGCTTTCTTT

v_gene: TRBV9
j_gene: TRBJ2-2
d_gene: TRBD2
len: 16
abundance: NA
CDR3aa: CASSVSGRALAGELFF
CDR3nt: TGTGCCAGCAGCGTTAGCGGGAGGGCCCTAGCCGGGGAGCTGTTTTTT

v_gene: TRBV11-3
j_gene: TRBJ2-7
d_gene: NA
len: 15
abundance: NA
CDR3aa: CASSLGETGSYEQYF
CDR3nt: TGTGCCAGCAGCTTAGGGGAAACAGGATCCTACGAGCAGTACTTC

v_gene: TRBV18
j_gene: TRBJ1-5
d_gene: TRBD1
len: 14
abundance: NA
CDR3aa: CASSPDRGLSPQHF
CDR3nt: TGTGCCAGCTCACCAGACAGGGGTTTATCGCCCCAGCATTTT

v_gene: TRBV6-6
j_gene: TRBJ2-4
d_gene: TRBD2
len: 16
abundance: NA
CDR3aa: CASSPREGIPKNIQYF
CDR3nt: TGTGCCAGCAGCCCGAGGGAGGGCATTCCAAAAAACATTCAGTACTTC

v_gene: TRBV27
j_gene: TRBJ2-2
d_gene: NA
len: 15
abundance: NA
CDR3aa: CASSSRAGAAGELFF
CDR3nt: TGTGCCAGCAGTTCCCGGGCAGGGGCGGCCGGGGAGCTGTTTTTT

v_gene: TRBV20-1
j_gene: TRBJ1-2
d_gene: NA
len: 11
abundance: NA
CDR3aa: CSASGGYGYTF
CDR3nt: TGCAGTGCTAGTGGCGGCTATGGCTACACCTTC

v_gene: TRBV7-9
j_gene: TRBJ1-4
d_gene: NA
len: 14
abundance: NA
CDR3aa: CASSIHGRSEKLFF
CDR3nt: TGTGCCAGCAGTATACATGGTAGGAGCGAAAAACTGTTTTTT

v_gene: TRBV2
j_gene: TRBJ2-7
d_gene: NA
len: 14
abundance: NA
CDR3aa: CASSANVRGYEQYF
CDR3nt: TGTGCCAGCAGCGCCAACGTACGGGGCTACGAGCAGTACTTC

v_gene: TRBV11-2
j_gene: TRBJ2-2
d_gene: NA
len: 15
abundance: NA
CDR3aa: CASSLAETNTGELFF
CDR3nt: TGTGCCAGCAGCTTAGCGGAGACGAACACCGGGGAGCTGTTTTTT

v_gene: TRBV7-2
j_gene: TRBJ1-2
d_gene: TRBD1
len: 15
abundance: once
CDR3aa: CASSSTGGVGYGYTF
CDR3nt: TGTGCCAGCAGCTCTACAGGGGGGGTAGGCTATGGCTACACCTTC

v_gene: TRBV6-5
j_gene: TRBJ1-2
d_gene: NA
len: 13
abundance: NA
CDR3aa: CASIYTRAYGYTF
CDR3nt: TGTGCCAGCATTTATACTAGGGCCTATGGCTACACCTTC

v_gene: TRBV10-3
j_gene: TRBJ2-7
d_gene: NA
len: 12
abundance: NA
CDR3aa: CATGDSTYEQYF
CDR3nt: TGTGCCACGGGGGACAGCACCTACGAGCAGTACTTC

v_gene: TRBV7-9
j_gene: TRBJ1-2
d_gene: TRBD1
len: 14
abundance: NA
CDR3aa: CASSPLDRDYGYTF
CDR3nt: TGTGCCAGCAGCCCCCTGGACAGGGACTATGGCTACACCTTC

v_gene: TRBV2
j_gene: TRBJ2-5
d_gene: TRBD2
len: 15
abundance: few
CDR3aa: CASSHLAGLQETQYF
CDR3nt: TGTGCCAGCAGCCACCTAGCGGGACTCCAAGAGACCCAGTACTTC

v_gene: TRBV5-5
j_gene: TRBJ2-7
d_gene: TRBD1
len: 16
abundance: few
CDR3aa: CASSPSLRTGSSEQYF
CDR3nt: TGTGCCAGCAGCCCCTCTCTTCGGACAGGGTCAAGCGAGCAGTACTTC

v_gene: TRBV10-3
j_gene: TRBJ2-4
d_gene: TRBD2
len: 17
abundance: NA
CDR3aa: CAISESASGALSGIQYF
CDR3nt: TGTGCCATCAGTGAGTCGGCTAGCGGGGCCCTTTCTGGCATTCAGTACTTC

v_gene: TRBV7-3
j_gene: TRBJ2-1
d_gene: NA
len: 15
abundance: NA
CDR3aa: CASSLNGGSLSEQFF
CDR3nt: TGTGCCAGCAGCTTAAATGGCGGGTCACTTTCGGAGCAGTTCTTC

v_gene: TRBV7-9
j_gene: TRBJ2-3
d_gene: NA
len: 15
abundance: NA
CDR3aa: CASSSDSIYTDTQYF
CDR3nt: TGTGCCAGCAGCTCCGACTCGATTTACACAGATACGCAGTATTTT

v_gene: TRBV6-1
j_gene: TRBJ1-6
d_gene: NA
len: 14
abundance: once
CDR3aa: CASSHALAGSPLHF
CDR3nt: TGTGCCAGCAGCCACGCGCTCGCAGGTTCACCCCTCCACTTT

v_gene: TRBV30
j_gene: TRBJ1-2
d_gene: TRBD1
len: 12
abundance: NA
CDR3aa: CAWKYRGNGYTF
CDR3nt: TGTGCCTGGAAGTACAGGGGCAATGGCTACACCTTC

v_gene: TRBV5-1
j_gene: TRBJ2-1
d_gene: TRBD2
len: 15
abundance: once
CDR3aa: CASSLSGRSVGWQFF
CDR3nt: TGCGCCAGCAGCTTGAGCGGGAGATCTGTTGGTTGGCAGTTCTTC

v_gene: TRBV7-2
j_gene: TRBJ2-5
d_gene: NA
len: 11
abundance: once
CDR3aa: CASRAGETQYF
CDR3nt: TGTGCCAGCCGCGCCGGGGAGACCCAGTACTTC

v_gene: TRBV6-1
j_gene: TRBJ1-6
d_gene: NA
len: 15
abundance: NA
CDR3aa: CASSEGGTNNSPLHF
CDR3nt: TGTGCCAGCAGCGAAGGGGGGACAAATAATTCACCCCTCCACTTT

v_gene: TRBV5-1
j_gene: TRBJ2-1
d_gene: NA
len: 12
abundance: few
CDR3aa: CASRLDYTGQFF
CDR3nt: TGCGCCAGCAGGTTGGATTATACGGGGCAGTTCTTC

v_gene: TRBV7-6
j_gene: TRBJ2-5
d_gene: NA
len: 13
abundance: NA
CDR3aa: CASSFQGRETQYF
CDR3nt: TGTGCCAGCAGCTTCCAGGGTCGAGAGACCCAGTACTTC

v_gene: TRBV5-1
j_gene: TRBJ2-1
d_gene: NA
len: 15
abundance: NA
CDR3aa: CASSLGGGGGNEQFF
CDR3nt: TGCGCCAGCAGCTTGGGTGGGGGAGGCGGCAATGAGCAGTTCTTC

v_gene: TRBV11-2
j_gene: TRBJ1-5
d_gene: NA
len: 18
abundance: few
CDR3aa: CASSLTGLQGSPDQPQHF
CDR3nt: TGTGCCAGCAGCTTAACGGGACTCCAGGGATCTCCCGATCAGCCCCAGCATTTT

v_gene: TRBV2
j_gene: TRBJ1-4
d_gene: NA
len: 15
abundance: NA
CDR3aa: CASRGLIATNEKLFF
CDR3nt: TGTGCCAGCAGGGGCCTTATAGCAACTAATGAAAAACTGTTTTTT

v_gene: TRBV2
j_gene: TRBJ1-6
d_gene: NA
len: 12
abundance: NA
CDR3aa: CASSSLNSPLHF
CDR3nt: TGTGCCAGCAGTTCCCTCAATTCACCCCTCCACTTT

v_gene: TRBV11-2
j_gene: TRBJ2-7
d_gene: TRBD1
len: 15
abundance: few
CDR3aa: CASSPIRDRAYEQYF
CDR3nt: TGTGCCAGCAGTCCGATTCGGGACAGAGCCTACGAGCAGTACTTC

v_gene: TRBV11-2
j_gene: TRBJ1-2
d_gene: NA
len: 15
abundance: NA
CDR3aa: CASSLALDTADGYTF
CDR3nt: TGTGCCAGCAGCTTAGCCCTGGATACAGCCGATGGCTACACCTTC

v_gene: TRBV19
j_gene: TRBJ1-3
d_gene: TRBD1
len: 16
abundance: NA
CDR3aa: CASAIQGGYSGNTIYF
CDR3nt: TGTGCCAGTGCAATACAGGGGGGATACTCTGGAAACACCATATATTTT

v_gene: TRBV7-2
j_gene: TRBJ1-2
d_gene: NA
len: 15
abundance: NA
CDR3aa: CASSSQGGRNYGYTF
CDR3nt: TGTGCCAGCAGTTCACAGGGAGGGAGAAACTATGGCTACACCTTC

v_gene: TRBV6-6
j_gene: TRBJ1-4
d_gene: NA
len: 15
abundance: NA
CDR3aa: CASRPSRGAAGKLFF
CDR3nt: TGTGCCAGCAGGCCCTCCCGGGGAGCCGCTGGAAAACTGTTTTTT

v_gene: TRBV18
j_gene: TRBJ2-5
d_gene: NA
len: 15
abundance: NA
CDR3aa: CASSPPDTLGETQYF
CDR3nt: TGTGCCAGCTCACCACCGGACACTCTGGGGGAGACCCAGTACTTC

v_gene: TRBV5-4
j_gene: TRBJ1-2
d_gene: NA
len: 12
abundance: NA
CDR3aa: CASSFQGGGYTF
CDR3nt: TGTGCCAGCAGCTTTCAGGGCGGTGGCTACACCTTC

v_gene: TRBV7-9
j_gene: TRBJ2-7
d_gene: NA
len: 15
abundance: once
CDR3aa: CASSPWVGQTYEQYF
CDR3nt: TGTGCCAGCAGCCCTTGGGTGGGGCAGACCTACGAGCAGTACTTC

v_gene: TRBV30
j_gene: TRBJ1-3
d_gene: TRBD1
len: 15
abundance: NA
CDR3aa: CAWSPKPGQGNTIYF
CDR3nt: TGTGCCTGGAGTCCGAAACCGGGACAGGGAAACACCATATATTTT